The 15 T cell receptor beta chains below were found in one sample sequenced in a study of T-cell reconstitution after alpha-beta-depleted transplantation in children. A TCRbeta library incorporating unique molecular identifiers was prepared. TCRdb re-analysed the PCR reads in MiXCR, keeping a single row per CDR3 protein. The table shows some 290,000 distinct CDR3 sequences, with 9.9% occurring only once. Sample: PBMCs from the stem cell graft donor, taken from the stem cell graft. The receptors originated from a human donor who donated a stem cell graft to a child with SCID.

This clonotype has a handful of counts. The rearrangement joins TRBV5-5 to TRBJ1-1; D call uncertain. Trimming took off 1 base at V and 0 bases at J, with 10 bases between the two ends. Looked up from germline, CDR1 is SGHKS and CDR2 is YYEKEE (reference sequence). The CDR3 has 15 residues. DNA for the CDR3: TGTGCCAGCAGCTTGCAGGAGTACATGAACACTGAAGCTTTCTTT. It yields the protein CASSLQEYMNTEAFF. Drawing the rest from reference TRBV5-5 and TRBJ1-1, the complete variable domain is DAGVTQSPTHLIKTRGQQVTLRCSPISGHKSVSWYQQVLGQGPQFIFQYYEKEERGRGNFPDRFSARQFPNYSSELNVNALLLGDSALYLCASSLQEYMNTEAFFGQGTRLTVV.

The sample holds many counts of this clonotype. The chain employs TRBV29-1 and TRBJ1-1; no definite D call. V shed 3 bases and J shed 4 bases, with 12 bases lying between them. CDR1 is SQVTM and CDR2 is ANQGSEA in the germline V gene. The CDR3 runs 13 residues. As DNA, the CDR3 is TGCAGCGTTGAGGGAGGGATTGGCACTGAAGCTTTCTTT. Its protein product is CSVEGGIGTEAFF.

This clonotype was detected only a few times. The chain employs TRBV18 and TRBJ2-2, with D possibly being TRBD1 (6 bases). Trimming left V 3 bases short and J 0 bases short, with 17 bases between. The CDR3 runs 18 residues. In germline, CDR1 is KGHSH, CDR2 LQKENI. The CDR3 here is CASSPSRQASTNTGELFF. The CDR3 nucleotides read TGTGCCAGCTCACCTTCCAGACAGGCCTCGACGAACACCGGGGAGCTGTTTTTT. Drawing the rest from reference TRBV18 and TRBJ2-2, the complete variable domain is NAGVMQNPRHLVRRRGQEARLRCSPMKGHSHVYWYRQLPEEGLKFMVYLQKENIIDESGMPKERFSAEFPKEGPSILRIQQVVRGDSAAYFCASSPSRQASTNTGELFFGEGSRLTVL.

The CDR3, as DNA: TGTGCCAGCATGGGGACAGGGGGTCGATCACCCCTCCACTTT. It encodes CASMGTGGRSPLHF. V usage is TRBV25-1 and J usage is TRBJ1-6; TRBD1 matches at 11 bases. The CDR3 extends over 14 amino acids. CDR1 and CDR2 from the germline V gene are MGHDK and SYGVNS. The J segment lost 10 bases and the V segment lost 7 bases, leaving 6 bases of the junction unmatched. Drawing the rest from reference TRBV25-1 and TRBJ1-6, the complete variable domain is EADIYQTPRYLVIGTGKKITLECSQTMGHDKMYWYQQDPGMELHLIHYSYGVNSTEKGDLSSESTVSRIRTEHFPLTLESARPSHTSQYLCASMGTGGRSPLHFGNGTRLTVT.

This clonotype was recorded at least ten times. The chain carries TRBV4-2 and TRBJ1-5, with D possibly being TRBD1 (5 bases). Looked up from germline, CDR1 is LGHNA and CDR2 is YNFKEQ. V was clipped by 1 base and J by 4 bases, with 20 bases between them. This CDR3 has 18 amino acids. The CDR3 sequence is CASSQGTGLTDWNQPQHF. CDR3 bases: TGTGCCAGCAGCCAAGGGACGGGACTCACCGACTGGAATCAGCCCCAGCATTTT.

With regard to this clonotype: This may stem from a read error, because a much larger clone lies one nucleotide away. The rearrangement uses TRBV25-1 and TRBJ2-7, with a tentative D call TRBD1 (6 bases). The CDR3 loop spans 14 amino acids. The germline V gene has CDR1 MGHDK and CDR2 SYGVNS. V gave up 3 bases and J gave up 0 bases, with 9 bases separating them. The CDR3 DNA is TGTGCCAGCAGTGATGGACAGAACTCCTACGAGCAGTACTTC. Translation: CASSDGQNSYEQYF.

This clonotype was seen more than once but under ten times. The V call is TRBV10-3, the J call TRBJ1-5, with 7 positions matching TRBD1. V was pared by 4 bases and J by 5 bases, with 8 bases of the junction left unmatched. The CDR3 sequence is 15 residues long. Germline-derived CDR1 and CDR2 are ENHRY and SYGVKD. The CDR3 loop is CAISANGDRDQPQHF. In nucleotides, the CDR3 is TGTGCCATCAGTGCTAATGGGGACAGAGATCAGCCCCAGCATTTT.

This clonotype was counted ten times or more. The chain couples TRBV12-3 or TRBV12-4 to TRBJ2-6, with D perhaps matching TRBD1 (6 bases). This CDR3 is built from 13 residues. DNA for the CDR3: TGTGCGGACAGTCGATCTGGGGCCAACGTCCTGACTTTC. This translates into CADSRSGANVLTF.

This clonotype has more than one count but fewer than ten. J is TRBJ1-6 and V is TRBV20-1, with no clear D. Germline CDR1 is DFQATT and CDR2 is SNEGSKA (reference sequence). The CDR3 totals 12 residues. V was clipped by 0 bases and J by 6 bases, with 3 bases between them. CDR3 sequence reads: CSARESNSPLHF. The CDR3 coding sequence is TGCAGTGCTAGAGAGAGTAATTCACCCCTCCACTTT.

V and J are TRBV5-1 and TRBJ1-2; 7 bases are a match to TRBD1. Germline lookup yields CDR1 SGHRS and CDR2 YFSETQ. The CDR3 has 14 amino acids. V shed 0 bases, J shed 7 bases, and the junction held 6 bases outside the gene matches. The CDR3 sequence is CASSLEDRAGGYTF. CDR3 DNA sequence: TGCGCCAGCAGCTTGGAAGACAGGGCGGGTGGCTACACCTTC. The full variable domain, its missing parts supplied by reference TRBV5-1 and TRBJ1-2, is KAGVTQTPRYLIKTRGQQVTLSCSPISGHRSVSWYQQTPGQGLQFLFEYFSETQRNKGNFPGRFSGRQFSNSRSEMNVSTLELGDSALYLCASSLEDRAGGYTFGSGTRLTVV.

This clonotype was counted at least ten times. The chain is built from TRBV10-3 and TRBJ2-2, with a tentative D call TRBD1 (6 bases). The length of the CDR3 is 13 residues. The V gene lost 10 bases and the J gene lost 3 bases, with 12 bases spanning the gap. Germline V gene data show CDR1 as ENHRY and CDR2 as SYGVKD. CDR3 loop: CANRPGDTGELFF. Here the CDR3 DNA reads TGTGCCAACAGACCAGGGGACACCGGGGAGCTGTTTTTT.

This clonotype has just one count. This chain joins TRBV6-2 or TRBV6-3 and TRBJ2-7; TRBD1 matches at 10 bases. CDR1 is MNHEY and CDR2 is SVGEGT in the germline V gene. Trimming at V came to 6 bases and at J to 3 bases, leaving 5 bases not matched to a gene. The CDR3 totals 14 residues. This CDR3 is CASSDRGRIYEQYF. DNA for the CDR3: TGTGCCAGCAGCGACAGGGGGCGCATCTACGAGCAGTACTTC.

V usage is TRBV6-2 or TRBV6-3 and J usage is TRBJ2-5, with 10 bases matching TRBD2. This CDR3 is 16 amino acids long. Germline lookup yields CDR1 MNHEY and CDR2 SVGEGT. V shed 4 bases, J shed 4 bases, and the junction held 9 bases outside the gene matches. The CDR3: CASSSYARTSGETQYF. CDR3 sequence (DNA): TGTGCCAGCAGTTCCTACGCCCGGACTAGCGGAGAGACCCAGTACTTC.

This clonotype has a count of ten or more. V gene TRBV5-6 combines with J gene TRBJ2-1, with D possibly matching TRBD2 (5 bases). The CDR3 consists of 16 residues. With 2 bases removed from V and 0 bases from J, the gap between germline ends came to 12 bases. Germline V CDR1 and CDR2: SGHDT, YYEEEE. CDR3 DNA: TGTGCCAGCAGCTTCCATTTAGCGTCCTCCTACAATGAGCAGTTCTTC. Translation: CASSFHLASSYNEQFF.

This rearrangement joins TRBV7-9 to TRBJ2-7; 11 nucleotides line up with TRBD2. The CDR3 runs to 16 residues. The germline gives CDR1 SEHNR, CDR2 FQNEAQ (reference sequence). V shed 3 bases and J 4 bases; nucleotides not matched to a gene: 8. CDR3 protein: CASSFVSSGGSYEQYF. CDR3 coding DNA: TGTGCCAGCAGCTTCGTGTCTAGCGGGGGGTCGTACGAGCAGTACTTC. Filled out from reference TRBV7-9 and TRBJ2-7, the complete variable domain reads DTGVSQNPRHKITKRGQNVTFRCDPISEHNRLYWYRQTLGQGPEFLTYFQNEAQLEKSRLLSDRFSAERPKGSFSTLEIQRTEQGDSAMYLCASSFVSSGGSYEQYFGPGTRLTVT.